Listed below are T cell receptor beta chains from one sample, sequenced in a study of cytomegalovirus exposure and HLA in healthy donors. Profiled with immunoSEQ multiplex PCR; TCRdb holds only in-frame clones, not every one. The table gives 60,000 to 80,000 clones; the top ten clones make up about 0.83% of it. The sample consisted of PBMCs. These receptors were collected from a boy between 10 and 17 years old in good health and CMV-seronegative. Each CDR3 is given with its conserved first and last residue. Fields, in order: D gene, J gene, V gene, CDR3 protein, CDR3 DNA. A D gene is named only where the DNA matches it firmly.

>TRBD1|TRBJ1-3|TRBV6-1
CASSEGTEDSGNTIYF
TGTGCCAGCAGTGAGGGGACAGAAGACTCTGGAAACACCATATATTTT
>-|TRBJ2-3|TRBV6-1
CASSSLRDTQYF
TGTGCCAGCAGTAGCCTCAGGGATACGCAGTATTTT
>-|TRBJ1-1|TRBV5-4
CASTLVAGSEAFF
TGTGCCAGCACCTTGGTGGCAGGGTCTGAAGCTTTCTTT
>TRBD1|TRBJ1-2|TRBV5-1
CASSLGQGIDYGYTF
TGCGCCAGCAGCTTGGGACAGGGAATCGACTATGGCTACACCTTC
>-|TRBJ1-4|TRBV9
CASSAGGGNEKLFF
TGTGCCAGCAGCGCGGGAGGTGGTAATGAAAAACTGTTTTTT
>TRBD1|TRBJ2-7|TRBV7-9
CASSFPGGRYEQYF
TGTGCCAGCAGCTTCCCAGGGGGACGGTACGAGCAGTACTTC
>-|TRBJ1-2|TRBV9
CASSVEGWGTDGYTF
TGTGCCAGCAGCGTAGAGGGGTGGGGCACGGATGGCTACACCTTC
>TRBD2|TRBJ2-2|TRBV6-5
CASKTVVAGTGELFF
TGTGCCAGCAAAACCGTAGTAGCGGGCACCGGGGAGCTGTTTTTT
>TRBD2|TRBJ2-7|TRBV29-1
CSVAGTSGSYEQYF
TGCAGCGTTGCCGGGACTAGCGGTTCCTACGAGCAGTACTTC
>TRBD2|TRBJ2-1|TRBV11-1
CASSPGEGNINEQFF
TGTGCCAGCAGCCCCGGGGAGGGTAATATCAATGAGCAGTTCTTC
>TRBD1|TRBJ2-7|TRBV2
CASSDGDRHLGEQYF
TGTGCCAGCAGTGATGGGGACAGGCATTTGGGAGAGCAGTACTTC
>-|TRBJ1-2|TRBV6-5
CASTLGHYYGYTF
TGTGCCAGCACTTTGGGACACTACTATGGCTACACCTTC
>-|TRBJ1-1|TRBV5-1
CASSSTVTEAFF
TGCGCCAGCAGCTCGACAGTAACTGAAGCTTTCTTT
>-|TRBJ1-1|TRBV5-1
CASSFQPGKNTEAFF
TGCGCCAGCAGCTTCCAACCAGGAAAGAACACTGAAGCTTTCTTT
>TRBD2|TRBJ2-7|TRBV6-1
CASSERASGGNEQYF
TGTGCCAGCAGTGAAAGGGCTAGCGGGGGGAACGAGCAGTACTTC
>-|TRBJ2-3|TRBV7-8
CASSSPYPRGGNTDTQYF
TGTGCCAGCAGCTCGCCTTACCCTAGGGGGGGGAACACAGATACGCAGTATTTT
>-|TRBJ1-1|TRBV5-1
CASSLEQINTEAFF
TGCGCCAGCAGCTTGGAACAGATAAACACTGAAGCTTTCTTT
>TRBD2|TRBJ2-1|TRBV7-8
CASSLGLAGGRYNEQFF
TGTGCCAGCAGCTTGGGACTAGCGGGAGGAAGGTACAATGAGCAGTTCTTC
>TRBD1|TRBJ1-1|TRBV7-6
CASSPSTGVMNTEAFF
TGTGCCAGCAGCCCCTCGACAGGGGTAATGAACACTGAAGCTTTCTTT
>-|TRBJ1-2|TRBV11-3
CASSLDLMLRSYGYTF
TGTGCCAGCAGCTTAGATCTAATGCTAAGAAGCTATGGCTACACCTTC
>-|TRBJ2-7|TRBV18
CASSALGQSYEQYF
TGTGCCAGCTCAGCCCTCGGACAGTCCTACGAGCAGTACTTC
>TRBD2|TRBJ2-3|TRBV5-1
CASSLEAGETDTQYF
TGCGCCAGCAGCTTGGAAGCGGGAGAGACAGATACGCAGTATTTT
>-|TRBJ1-1|TRBV11-2
CASSEDSLYVNTEAFF
TGTGCCAGCAGCGAAGACAGCCTATACGTGAACACTGAAGCTTTCTTT
>TRBD1|TRBJ1-1|TRBV4-1
CASSQFWDRDTEAFF
TGCGCCAGCAGCCAATTTTGGGACAGAGACACTGAAGCTTTCTTT